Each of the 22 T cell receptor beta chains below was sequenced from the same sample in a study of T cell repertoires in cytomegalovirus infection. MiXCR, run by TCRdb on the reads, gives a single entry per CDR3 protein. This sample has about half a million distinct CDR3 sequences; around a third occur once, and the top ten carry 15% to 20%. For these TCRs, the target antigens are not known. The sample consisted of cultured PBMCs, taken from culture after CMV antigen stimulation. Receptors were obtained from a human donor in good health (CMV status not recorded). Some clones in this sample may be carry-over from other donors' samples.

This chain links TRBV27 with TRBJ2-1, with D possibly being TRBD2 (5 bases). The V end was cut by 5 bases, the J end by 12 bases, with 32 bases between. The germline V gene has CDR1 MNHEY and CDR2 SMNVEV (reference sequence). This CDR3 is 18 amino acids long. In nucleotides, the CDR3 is TGTGCCAGCAGTCAATATGGGGAGTTGGCAGGAACCATAGCGACGCAGTTCTTC. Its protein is CASSQYGELAGTIATQFF.

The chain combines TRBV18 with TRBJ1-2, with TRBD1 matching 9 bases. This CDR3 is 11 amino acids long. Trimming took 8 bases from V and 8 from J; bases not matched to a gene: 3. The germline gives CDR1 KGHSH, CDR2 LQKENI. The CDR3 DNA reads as TGTGCCAGCGGGGACAGGGACGGCTACACCTTC. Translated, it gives CASGDRDGYTF.

CDR3 DNA sequence: TGTGCCAGCAGCCTAGCGGGACAGGCCTACGAGCAGTACGTC. Its translation: CASSLAGQAYEQYV. V usage is TRBV7-8 and J usage is TRBJ2-7; possible D gene TRBD2, 9 bases. The CDR3 is 14 amino acids. The germline V gene encodes CDR1 SGHVS and CDR2 FQNEAQ.

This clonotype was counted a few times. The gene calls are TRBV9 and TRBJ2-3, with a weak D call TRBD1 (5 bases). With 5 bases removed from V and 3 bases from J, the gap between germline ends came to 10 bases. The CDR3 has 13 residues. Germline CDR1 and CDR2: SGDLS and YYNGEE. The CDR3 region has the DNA TGTGCCAGCAGTGACGACAGAACAGATACGCAGTATTTT. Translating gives CASSDDRTDTQYF.

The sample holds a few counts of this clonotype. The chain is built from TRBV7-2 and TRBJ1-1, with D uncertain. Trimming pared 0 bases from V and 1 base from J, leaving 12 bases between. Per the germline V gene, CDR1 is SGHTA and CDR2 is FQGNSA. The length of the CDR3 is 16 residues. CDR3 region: CASSLAGIAANTEAFF. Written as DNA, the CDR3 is TGTGCCAGCAGCTTAGCGGGGATAGCAGCGAACACTGAAGCTTTCTTT.

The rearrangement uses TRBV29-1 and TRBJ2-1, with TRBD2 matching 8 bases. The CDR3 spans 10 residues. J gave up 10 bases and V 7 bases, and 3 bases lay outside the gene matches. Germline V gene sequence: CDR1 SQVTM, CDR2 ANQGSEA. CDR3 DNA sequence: TGCAGCGGTAGCGGGAACGAGCAGTTCTTC. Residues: CSGSGNEQFF.

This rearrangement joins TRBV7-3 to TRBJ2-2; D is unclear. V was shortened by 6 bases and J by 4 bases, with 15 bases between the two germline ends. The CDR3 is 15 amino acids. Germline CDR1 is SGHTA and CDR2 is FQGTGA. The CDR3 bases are TGTGCCAGCAGTACCCAGGCTAGTTCCACCGGGGAGCTGTTTTTT. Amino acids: CASSTQASSTGELFF.

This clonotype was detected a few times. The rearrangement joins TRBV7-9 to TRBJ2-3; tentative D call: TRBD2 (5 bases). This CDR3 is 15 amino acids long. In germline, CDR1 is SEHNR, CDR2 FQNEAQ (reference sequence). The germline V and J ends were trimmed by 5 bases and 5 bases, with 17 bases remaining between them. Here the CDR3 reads CASSPRGDGLDTQYF. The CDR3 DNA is TGTGCCAGCAGCCCACGGGGAGACGGTTTAGATACGCAGTATTTT.

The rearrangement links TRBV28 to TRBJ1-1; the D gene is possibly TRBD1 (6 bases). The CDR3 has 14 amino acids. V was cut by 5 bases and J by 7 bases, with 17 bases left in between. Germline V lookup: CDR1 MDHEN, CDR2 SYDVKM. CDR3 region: CASSVFRGVGEAFF. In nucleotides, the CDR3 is TGTGCCAGCAGTGTTTTCAGGGGAGTTGGTGAAGCTTTCTTT.

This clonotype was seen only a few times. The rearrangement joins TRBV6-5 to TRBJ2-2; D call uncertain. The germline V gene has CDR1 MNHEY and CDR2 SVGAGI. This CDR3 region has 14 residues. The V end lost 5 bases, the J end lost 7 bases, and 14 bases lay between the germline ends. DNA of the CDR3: TGTGCCAGCAGTACCTCATATCTGAGCGGGGAGCTGTTTTTT. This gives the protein CASSTSYLSGELFF.

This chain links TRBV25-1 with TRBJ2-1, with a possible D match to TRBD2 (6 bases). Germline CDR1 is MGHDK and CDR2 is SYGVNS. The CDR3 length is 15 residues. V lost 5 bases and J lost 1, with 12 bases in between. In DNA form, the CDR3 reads TGTGCCAGCAGTCCGGGACTCCTATCCTACAATGAGCAGTTCTTC. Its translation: CASSPGLLSYNEQFF.

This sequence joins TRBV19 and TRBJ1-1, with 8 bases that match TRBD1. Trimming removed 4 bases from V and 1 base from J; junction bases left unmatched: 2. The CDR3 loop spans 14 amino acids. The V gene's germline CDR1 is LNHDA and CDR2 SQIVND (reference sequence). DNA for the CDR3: TGTGCCAGTAGTACGGGACAGGAGAACACTGAAGCTTTCTTT. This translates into CASSTGQENTEAFF.

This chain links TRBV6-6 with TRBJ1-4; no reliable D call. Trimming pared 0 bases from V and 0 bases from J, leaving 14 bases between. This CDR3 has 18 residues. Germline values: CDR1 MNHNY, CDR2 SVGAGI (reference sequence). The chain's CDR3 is CASSYSYNDGSTNEKLFF. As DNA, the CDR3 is TGTGCCAGCAGTTACTCATACAACGACGGGTCAACTAATGAAAAACTGTTTTTT.

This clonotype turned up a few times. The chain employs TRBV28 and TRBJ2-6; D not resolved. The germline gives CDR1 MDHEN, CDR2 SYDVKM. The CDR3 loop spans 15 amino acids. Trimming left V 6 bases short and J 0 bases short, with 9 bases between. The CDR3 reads CASRVTYSGANVLTF. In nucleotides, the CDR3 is TGTGCCAGCAGGGTGACCTACTCTGGGGCCAACGTCCTGACTTTC.

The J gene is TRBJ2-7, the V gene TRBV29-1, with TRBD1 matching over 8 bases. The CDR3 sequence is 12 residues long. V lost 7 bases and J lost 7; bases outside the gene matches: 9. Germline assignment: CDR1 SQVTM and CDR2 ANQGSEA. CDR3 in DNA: TGCAGCGCCGGACAGGGTCCATTTGAGCAGTACTTC. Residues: CSAGQGPFEQYF.

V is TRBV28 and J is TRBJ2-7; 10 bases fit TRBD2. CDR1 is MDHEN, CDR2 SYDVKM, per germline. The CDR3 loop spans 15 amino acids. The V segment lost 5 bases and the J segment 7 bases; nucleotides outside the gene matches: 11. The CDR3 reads CASSTTSGNAKEQYF. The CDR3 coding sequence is TGTGCCAGCAGTACCACTAGCGGGAACGCTAAGGAGCAGTACTTC.

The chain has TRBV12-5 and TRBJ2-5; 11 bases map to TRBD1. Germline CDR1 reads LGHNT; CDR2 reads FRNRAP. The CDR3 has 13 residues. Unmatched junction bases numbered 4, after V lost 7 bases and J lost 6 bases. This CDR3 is CASAADRGQTQYF. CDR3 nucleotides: TGTGCTAGTGCCGCGGACAGGGGGCAGACCCAGTACTTC.

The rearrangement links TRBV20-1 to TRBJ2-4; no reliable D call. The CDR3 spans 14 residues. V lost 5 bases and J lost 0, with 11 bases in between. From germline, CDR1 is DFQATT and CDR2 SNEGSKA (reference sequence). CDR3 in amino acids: CSAHDMSAKNIQYF. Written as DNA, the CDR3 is TGCAGTGCTCACGACATGTCAGCCAAAAACATTCAGTACTTC.

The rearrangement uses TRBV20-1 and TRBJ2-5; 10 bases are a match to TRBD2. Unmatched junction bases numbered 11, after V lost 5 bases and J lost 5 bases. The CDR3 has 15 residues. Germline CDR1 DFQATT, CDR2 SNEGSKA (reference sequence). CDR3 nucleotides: TGCAGTGCTTCGGGGGCCCTAGCGGGAGTTGAGACCCAGTACTTC. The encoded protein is CSASGALAGVETQYF.

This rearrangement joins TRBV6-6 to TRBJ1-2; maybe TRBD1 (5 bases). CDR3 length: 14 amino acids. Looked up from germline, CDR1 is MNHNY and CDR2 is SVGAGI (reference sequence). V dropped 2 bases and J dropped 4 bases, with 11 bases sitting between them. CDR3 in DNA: TGTGCCAGCAGTTACGGGGACCTTCTCTATGGCTACACCTTC. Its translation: CASSYGDLLYGYTF.

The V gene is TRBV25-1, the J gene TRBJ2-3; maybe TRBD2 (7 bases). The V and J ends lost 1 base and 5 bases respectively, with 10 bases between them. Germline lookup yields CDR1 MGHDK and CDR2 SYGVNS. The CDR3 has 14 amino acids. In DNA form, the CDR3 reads TGTGCCAGCAGTGAATGGGGGGGCGTAGATACGCAGTATTTT. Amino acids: CASSEWGGVDTQYF.

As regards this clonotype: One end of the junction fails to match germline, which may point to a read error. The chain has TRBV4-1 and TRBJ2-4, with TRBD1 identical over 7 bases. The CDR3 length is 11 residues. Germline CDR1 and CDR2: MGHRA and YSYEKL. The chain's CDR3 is CASSQGRDRYF. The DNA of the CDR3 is TGTGCCAGCAGCCAAGGTCGGGACAGATACTTC.